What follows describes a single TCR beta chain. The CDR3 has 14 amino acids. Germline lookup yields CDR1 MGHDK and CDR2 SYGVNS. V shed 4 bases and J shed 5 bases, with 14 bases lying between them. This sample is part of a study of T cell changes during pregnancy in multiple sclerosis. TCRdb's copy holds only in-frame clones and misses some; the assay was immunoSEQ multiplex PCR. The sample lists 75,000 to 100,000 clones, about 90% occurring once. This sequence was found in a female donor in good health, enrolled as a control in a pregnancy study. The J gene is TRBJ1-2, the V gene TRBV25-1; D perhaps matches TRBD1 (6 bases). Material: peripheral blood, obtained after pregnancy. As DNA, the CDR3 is TGTGCCAGCAGTGCCCACAGGGAAGGATATGGCTACACCTTC. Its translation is CASSAHREGYGYTF.